The present TCR beta chain was sequenced within a study of OX40 agonist ivuxolimab in advanced cancers. Study-level results: Undetermined was the antigen specificity of the expanded peripheral T cells.

The V gene's germline CDR1 is SGHRS and CDR2 YFSETQ. The V gene end was trimmed by 4 bases and the J gene end by 6 bases; junction bases not matched to a gene: 22. There are 21 residues in the CDR3. Sequencing used immunoSEQ multiplex PCR; TCRdb keeps in-frame clones, though not all of them. The data show over 70,000 clones, around 78% seen once. On this clone: Its specificity is not known.

Here the sequenced sample was CD4+ or CD8+ T cells sorted from blood, taken in a trial of the OX40 agonist ivuxolimab. The chain links TRBV5-1 to TRBJ2-1; 13 bases align to TRBD2. The source is an adult with an advanced solid tumor such as melanoma, head and neck, liver or kidney cancer. In DNA, the CDR3 is TGCGCCAGCAGCCCCCGCCGAGACAGGGGCTTCACTAGCGGGAGGGCCAATGAGCAGTTCTTC. It yields the protein CASSPRRDRGFTSGRANEQFF.